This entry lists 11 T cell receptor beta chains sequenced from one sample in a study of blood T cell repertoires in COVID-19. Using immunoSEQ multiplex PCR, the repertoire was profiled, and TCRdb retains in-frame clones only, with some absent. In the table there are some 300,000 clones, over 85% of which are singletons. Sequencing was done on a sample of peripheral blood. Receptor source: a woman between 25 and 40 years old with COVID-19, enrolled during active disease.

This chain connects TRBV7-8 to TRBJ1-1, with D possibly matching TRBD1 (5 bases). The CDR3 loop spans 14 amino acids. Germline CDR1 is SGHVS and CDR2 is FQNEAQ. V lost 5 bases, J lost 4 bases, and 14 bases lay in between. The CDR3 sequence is CASSNLGLGTEAFF. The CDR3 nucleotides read TGTGCCAGCAGCAACCTGGGGCTCGGCACTGAAGCTTTCTTT. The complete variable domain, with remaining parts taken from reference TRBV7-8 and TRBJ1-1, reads GAGVSQSPRYKVAKRGQDVALRCDPISGHVSLFWYQQALGQGPEFLTYFQNEAQLDKSGLPSDRFFAERPEGSVSTLKIQRTQQEDSAVYLCASSNLGLGTEAFFGQGTRLTVV.

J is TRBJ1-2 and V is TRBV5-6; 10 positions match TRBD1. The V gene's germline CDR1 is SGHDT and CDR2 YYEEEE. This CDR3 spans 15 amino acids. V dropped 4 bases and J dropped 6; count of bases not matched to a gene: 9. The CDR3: CASSPRGTGVHGYTF. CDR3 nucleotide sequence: TGTGCCAGCAGCCCACGCGGGACAGGGGTCCATGGCTACACCTTC.

The CDR3 DNA follows: TGTGCCAGCAGCCAGAGTGGAGGCAATCAGCCCCAGCATTTT. This sequence encodes CASSQSGGNQPQHF. V is TRBV3-1 (or the pseudogene TRBV3-2) and J is TRBJ1-5; unclear D gene. Germline CDR1 LGHDT, CDR2 YNNKEL (reference sequence). The CDR3 spans 14 residues. V gave up 3 bases and J gave up 2 bases, with 8 bases separating them.

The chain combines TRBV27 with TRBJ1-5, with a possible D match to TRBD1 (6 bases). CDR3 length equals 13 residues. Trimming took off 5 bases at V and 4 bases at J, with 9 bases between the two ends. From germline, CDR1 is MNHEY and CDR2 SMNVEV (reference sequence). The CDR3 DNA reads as TGTGCCAGCAGTATACAGGGTAATCAGCCCCAGCATTTT. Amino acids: CASSIQGNQPQHF.

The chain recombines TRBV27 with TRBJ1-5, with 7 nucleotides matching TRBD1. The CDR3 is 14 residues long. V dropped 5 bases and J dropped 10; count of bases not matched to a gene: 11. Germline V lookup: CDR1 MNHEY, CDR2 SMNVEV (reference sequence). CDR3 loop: CASSPRGGPGPQHF. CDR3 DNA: TGTGCCAGCAGTCCCCGAGGGGGCCCGGGACCCCAGCATTTT.

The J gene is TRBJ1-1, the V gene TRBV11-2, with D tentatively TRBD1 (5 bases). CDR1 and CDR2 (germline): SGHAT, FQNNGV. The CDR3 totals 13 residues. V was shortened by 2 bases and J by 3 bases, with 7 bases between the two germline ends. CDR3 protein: CASSLQGDTEAFF. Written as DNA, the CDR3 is TGTGCCAGCAGCTTACAAGGGGACACTGAAGCTTTCTTT.

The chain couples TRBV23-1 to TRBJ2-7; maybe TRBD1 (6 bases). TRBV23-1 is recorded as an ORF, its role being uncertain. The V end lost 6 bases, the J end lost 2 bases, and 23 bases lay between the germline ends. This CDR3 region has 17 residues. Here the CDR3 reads CASRPDSDQTRPYEQYV. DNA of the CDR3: TGCGCCAGCAGACCGGACAGTGACCAAACTAGACCCTACGAGCAGTACGTC.

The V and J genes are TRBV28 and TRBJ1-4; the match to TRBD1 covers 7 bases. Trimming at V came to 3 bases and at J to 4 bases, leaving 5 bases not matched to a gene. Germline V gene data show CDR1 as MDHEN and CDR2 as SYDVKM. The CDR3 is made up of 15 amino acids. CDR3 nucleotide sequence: TGTGCCAGCAGTTTTGCGGACAGGAGTAATGAAAAACTGTTTTTT. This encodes CASSFADRSNEKLFF.

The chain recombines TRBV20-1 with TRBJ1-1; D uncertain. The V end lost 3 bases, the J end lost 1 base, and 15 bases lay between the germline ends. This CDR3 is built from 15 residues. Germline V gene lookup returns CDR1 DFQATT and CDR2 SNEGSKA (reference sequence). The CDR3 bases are TGCAGTGCTAGTTCAGGCGTGAACTCGAACACTGAAGCTTTCTTT. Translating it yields CSASSGVNSNTEAFF.

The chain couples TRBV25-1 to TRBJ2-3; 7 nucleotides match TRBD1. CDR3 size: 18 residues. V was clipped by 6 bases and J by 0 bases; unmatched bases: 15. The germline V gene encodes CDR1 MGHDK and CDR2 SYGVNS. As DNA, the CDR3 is TGTGCCAGCAGCCCCGACAGGGTCACCCACTCAAGCACAGATACGCAGTATTTT. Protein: CASSPDRVTHSSTDTQYF. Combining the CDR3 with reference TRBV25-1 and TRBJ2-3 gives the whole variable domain EADIYQTPRYLVIGTGKKITLECSQTMGHDKMYWYQQDPGMELHLIHYSYGVNSTEKGDLSSESTVSRIRTEHFPLTLESARPSHTSQYLCASSPDRVTHSSTDTQYFGPGTRLTVL.

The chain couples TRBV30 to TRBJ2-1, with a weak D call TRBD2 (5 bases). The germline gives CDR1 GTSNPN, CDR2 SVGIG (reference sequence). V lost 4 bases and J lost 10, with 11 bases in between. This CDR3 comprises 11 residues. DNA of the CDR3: TGTGCCTGGATGAGGGTAGGGGAGCAGTTCTTC. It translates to CAWMRVGEQFF.